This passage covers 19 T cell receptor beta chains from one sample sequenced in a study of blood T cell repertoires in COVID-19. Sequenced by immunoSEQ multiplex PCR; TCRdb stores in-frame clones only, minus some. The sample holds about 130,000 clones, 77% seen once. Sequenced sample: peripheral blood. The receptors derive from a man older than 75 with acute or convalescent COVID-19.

The chain's CDR3 is CASSLDPRSYNEQFF. The CDR3 region has the DNA TGCGCCAGCAGCTTGGATCCTAGATCCTACAATGAGCAGTTCTTC. This chain joins TRBV5-1 and TRBJ2-1; unclear D gene. Germline CDR1 SGHRS, CDR2 YFSETQ. The CDR3 is 15 amino acids. Trimming took 0 bases from V and 1 from J, leaving 8 bases between them.

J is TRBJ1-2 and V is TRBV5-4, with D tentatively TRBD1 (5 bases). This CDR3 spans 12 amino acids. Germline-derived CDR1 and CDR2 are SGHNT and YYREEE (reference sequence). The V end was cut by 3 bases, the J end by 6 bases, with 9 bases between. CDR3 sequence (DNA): TGTGCCAGCAGCTACGACAGCAATGGCTACACCTTC. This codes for CASSYDSNGYTF.

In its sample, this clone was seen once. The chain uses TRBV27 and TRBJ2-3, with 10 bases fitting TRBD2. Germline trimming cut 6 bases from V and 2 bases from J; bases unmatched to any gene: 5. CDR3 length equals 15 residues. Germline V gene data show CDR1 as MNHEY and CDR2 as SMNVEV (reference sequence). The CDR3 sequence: CASRVAGGYTDTQYF. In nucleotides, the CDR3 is TGTGCCAGCAGAGTAGCGGGGGGCTACACAGATACGCAGTATTTT.

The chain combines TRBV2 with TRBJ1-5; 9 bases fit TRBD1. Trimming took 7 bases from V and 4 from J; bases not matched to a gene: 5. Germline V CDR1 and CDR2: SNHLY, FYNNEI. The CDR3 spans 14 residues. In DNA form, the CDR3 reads TGTGCCAGCAAACTGGACAGGGGAAATCAGCCCCAGCATTTT. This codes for CASKLDRGNQPQHF.

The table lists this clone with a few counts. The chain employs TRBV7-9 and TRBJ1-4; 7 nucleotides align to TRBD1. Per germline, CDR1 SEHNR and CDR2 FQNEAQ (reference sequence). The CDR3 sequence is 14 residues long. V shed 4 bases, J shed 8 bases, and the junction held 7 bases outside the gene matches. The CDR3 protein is CASSSRQGGEKLFF. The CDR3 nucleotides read TGTGCCAGCAGCTCACGACAGGGCGGGGAAAAACTGTTTTTT.

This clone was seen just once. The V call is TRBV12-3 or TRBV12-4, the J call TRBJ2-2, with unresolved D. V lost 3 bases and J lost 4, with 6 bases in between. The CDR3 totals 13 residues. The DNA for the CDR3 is TGTGCCAGCAGTTTTTATGTCACCGGGGAGCTGTTTTTT. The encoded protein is CASSFYVTGELFF.

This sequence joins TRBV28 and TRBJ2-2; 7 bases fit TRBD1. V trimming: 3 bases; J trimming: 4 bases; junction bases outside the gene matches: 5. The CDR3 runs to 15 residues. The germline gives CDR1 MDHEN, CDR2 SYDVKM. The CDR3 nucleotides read TGTGCCAGCAGTTTTTCACAGGGGCTCACCGGGGAGCTGTTTTTT. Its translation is CASSFSQGLTGELFF.

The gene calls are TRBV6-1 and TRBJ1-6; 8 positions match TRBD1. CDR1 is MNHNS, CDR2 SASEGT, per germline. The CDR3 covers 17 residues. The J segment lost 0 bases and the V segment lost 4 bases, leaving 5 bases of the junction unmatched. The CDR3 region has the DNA TGTGCCAGCAGTGCCGGGACAGGCAGCTCCTATAATTCACCCCTCCACTTT. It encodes CASSAGTGSSYNSPLHF.

In DNA, the CDR3 is TGTGCCAGCAGGCTAAACAGGGGGCTGGGTGAAGCTTTCTTT. Encoded protein: CASRLNRGLGEAFF. The chain is built from TRBV27 and TRBJ1-1; 9 bases map to TRBD1. This CDR3 has 14 residues. The ends lost 6 bases at V and 7 bases at J; junction bases unmatched: 9. CDR1 and CDR2 (germline): MNHEY, SMNVEV (reference sequence).

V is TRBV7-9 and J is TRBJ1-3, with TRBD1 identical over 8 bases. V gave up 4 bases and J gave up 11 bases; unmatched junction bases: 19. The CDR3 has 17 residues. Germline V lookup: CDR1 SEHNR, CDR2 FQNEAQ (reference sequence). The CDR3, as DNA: TGTGCCAGCAGCTCCCACCCCAAGGGACAGGCCCTAGCGGCCATATATTTT. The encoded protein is CASSSHPKGQALAAIYF.

The CDR3 sequence: CASSRTGIETQYF. The CDR3 bases are TGCGCCAGCAGTCGGACAGGGATAGAGACCCAGTACTTC. The chain couples TRBV10-2 to TRBJ2-5; 8 bases match TRBD1. CDR1 is WSHSY, CDR2 SAAADI, per germline. The CDR3 consists of 13 residues. V trimming: 5 bases; J trimming: 4 bases; junction bases outside the gene matches: 3.

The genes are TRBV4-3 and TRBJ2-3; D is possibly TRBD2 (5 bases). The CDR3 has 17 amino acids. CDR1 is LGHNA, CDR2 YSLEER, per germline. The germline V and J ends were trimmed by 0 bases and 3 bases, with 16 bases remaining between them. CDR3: CASSQENSGVGTDTQYF. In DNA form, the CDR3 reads TGCGCCAGCAGCCAAGAAAACTCCGGGGTAGGGACAGATACGCAGTATTTT.

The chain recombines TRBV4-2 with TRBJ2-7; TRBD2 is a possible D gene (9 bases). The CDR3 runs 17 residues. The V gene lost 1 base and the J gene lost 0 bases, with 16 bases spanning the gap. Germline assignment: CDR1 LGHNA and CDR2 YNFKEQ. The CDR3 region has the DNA TGTGCCAGCAGCCAAGTAGCGGGGGACAGGAGCTCCTACGAGCAGTACTTC. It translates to CASSQVAGDRSSYEQYF.

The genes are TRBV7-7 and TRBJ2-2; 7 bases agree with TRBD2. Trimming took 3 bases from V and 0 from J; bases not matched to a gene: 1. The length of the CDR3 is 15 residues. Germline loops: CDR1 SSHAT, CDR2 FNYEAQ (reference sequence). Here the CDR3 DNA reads TGTGCCAGCAGCTTGGGGGGGACGAACACCGGGGAGCTGTTTTTT. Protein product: CASSLGGTNTGELFF.

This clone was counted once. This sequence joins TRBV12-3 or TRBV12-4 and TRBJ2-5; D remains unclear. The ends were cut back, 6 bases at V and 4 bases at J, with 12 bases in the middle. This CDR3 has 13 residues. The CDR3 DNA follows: TGTGCCAGCAGGGCTAGAATGTTAGAGACCCAGTACTTC. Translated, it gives CASRARMLETQYF.

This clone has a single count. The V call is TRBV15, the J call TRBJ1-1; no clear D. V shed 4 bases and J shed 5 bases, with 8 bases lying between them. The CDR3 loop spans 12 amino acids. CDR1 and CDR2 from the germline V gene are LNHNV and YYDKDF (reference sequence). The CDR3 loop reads CATSTVRTEAFF. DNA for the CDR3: TGTGCCACCAGCACCGTGAGAACTGAAGCTTTCTTT.

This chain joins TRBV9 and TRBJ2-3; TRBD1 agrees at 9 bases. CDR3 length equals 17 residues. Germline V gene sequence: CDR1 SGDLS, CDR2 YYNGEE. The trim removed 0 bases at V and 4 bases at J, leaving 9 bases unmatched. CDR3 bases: TGTGCCAGCAGCGTAGCTAGGGGACAGGGTGTTTCAGATACGCAGTATTTT. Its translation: CASSVARGQGVSDTQYF.

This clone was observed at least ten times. CDR3 nucleotide sequence: TGTGCCAGCAGCCAAGATAACAGACCCTACAATGAGCAGTTCTTC. Amino acid sequence: CASSQDNRPYNEQFF. The V gene is TRBV4-2, the J gene TRBJ2-1, with D unclear. Trimming pared 0 bases from V and 2 bases from J, leaving 8 bases between. Germline V gene data show CDR1 as LGHNA and CDR2 as YNFKEQ. This CDR3 spans 15 amino acids.

The CDR3 DNA reads as TGTGCCAGCGCTCTGGGGGCGCAAGGGAATGAGCAGTTCTTC. Translation: CASALGAQGNEQFF. The rearrangement joins TRBV5-4 to TRBJ2-1; D might be TRBD1 (6 bases). V was trimmed by 7 bases and J by 7 bases, leaving 18 bases between them. The CDR3 spans 14 residues. The germline gives CDR1 SGHNT, CDR2 YYREEE (reference sequence). Filled out from reference TRBV5-4 and TRBJ2-1, the complete variable domain reads ETGVTQSPTHLIKTRGQQVTLRCSSQSGHNTVSWYQQALGQGPQFIFQYYREEENGRGNFPPRFSGLQFPNYSSELNVNALELDDSALYLCASALGAQGNEQFFGPGTRLTVL.